The next 32 T cell receptor beta chains were all read from a single sample in a study of T cells in Graves' hyperthyroidism and ophthalmopathy. Regions amplified from RNA transcripts were the TCR beta CDR3 regions. A set of HTBI primers served as the primers for a first-round RT-PCR of the TCR CDR3. MiXCR, run by TCRdb on the multiplex PCR reads, gives a single entry per CDR3 protein. The sample lists about 400,000 distinct CDR3 sequences, 14% to 15% occurring once. The sample was blood. The receptors here all came from a woman aged 25 to 39 with Graves' hyperthyroidism.

This clonotype was found many times. Written as DNA, the CDR3 is TGTGCCAGCAGCTTAGAAAGCGTCACAGATACGCAGTATTTT. Residues: CASSLESVTDTQYF. The chain couples TRBV7-2 to TRBJ2-3; D is unclear. Germline CDR1 reads SGHTA; CDR2 reads FQGNSA. This CDR3 is 14 amino acids long. The V gene lost 1 base and the J gene lost 2 bases, with 7 bases spanning the gap.

This clonotype was recorded a few times. In nucleotides, the CDR3 is TGTGCCAGCAGCTCGCAGTTGGCGGGCTACAATGAGCAGTTCTTC. Protein sequence: CASSSQLAGYNEQFF. This chain links TRBV7-2 with TRBJ2-1; weak D call: TRBD2 (5 bases). Trimming took off 4 bases at V and 3 bases at J, with 13 bases between the two ends. CDR1 SGHTA and CDR2 FQGNSA come from the germline V gene. The CDR3 consists of 15 residues. The variable domain in full, with the rest retrieved from reference TRBV7-2 and TRBJ2-1, is GAGVSQSPSNKVTEKGKDVELRCDPISGHTALYWYRQSLGQGLEFLIYFQGNSAPDKSGLPSDRFSAERTGGSVSTLTIQRTQQEDSAVYLCASSSQLAGYNEQFFGPGTRLTVL.

This clonotype was picked up many times. The CDR3 region is CASSPGTPGLAGPGTGELFF. The CDR3 nucleotides are TGTGCCAGCAGCCCCGGGACACCCGGACTAGCGGGACCGGGCACCGGGGAGCTGTTTTTT. The rearrangement links TRBV3-1 to TRBJ2-2; TRBD2 agrees at 12 bases. Germline loops: CDR1 LGHDT, CDR2 YNNKEL (reference sequence). V dropped 4 bases and J dropped 4; count of bases not matched to a gene: 16. The CDR3 consists of 20 residues.

In this sample, this clonotype turned up many times. Written as DNA, the CDR3 is TGTGCCAGCAGTAACCTAGCGGGGGCGACCTACGAGCAGTACTTC. Amino acids: CASSNLAGATYEQYF. The chain uses TRBV12-3 or TRBV12-4 and TRBJ2-7, with TRBD2 identical over 10 bases. The CDR3 consists of 15 residues. V shed 5 bases, J shed 2 bases, and the junction held 6 bases outside the gene matches.

For this clonotype: At one boundary the junction diverges from the germline segment, which might be a read error. This chain uses TRBV6-5 with TRBJ1-5, with D perhaps matching TRBD1 (5 bases). The CDR3 is 16 residues long. Per germline, CDR1 MNHEY and CDR2 SVGAGI. The CDR3 bases are TGTGCCAGCAGTGACTCGAGGAGAGGGGATAATCAGCCCCAGCATTTT. This gives the protein CASSDSRRGDNQPQHF.

Regarding this clonotype: Just one base apart from a much larger clone, this may be a read error. The rearrangement joins TRBV7-8 to TRBJ2-1; TRBD1 matches at 7 bases. CDR1 is SGHVS and CDR2 is FQNEAQ in the germline V gene. The CDR3 totals 16 residues. The V and J ends lost 4 bases and 5 bases, in that order; junction bases with no gene match: 11. This chain's CDR3 is CASSSTPGTEHNEQFF. CDR3 coding DNA: TGTGCCAGCAGCTCCACACCCGGGACAGAACACAATGAGCAGTTCTTC. Full variable domain (remainder filled in from reference TRBV7-8 and TRBJ2-1): GAGVSQSPRYKVAKRGQDVALRCDPISGHVSLFWYQQALGQGPEFLTYFQNEAQLDKSGLPSDRFFAERPEGSVSTLKIQRTQQEDSAVYLCASSSTPGTEHNEQFFGPGTRLTVL.

Ten or more counts support this clonotype. The chain has TRBV4-1 and TRBJ1-1, with D possibly being TRBD1 (6 bases). Germline assignment: CDR1 MGHRA and CDR2 YSYEKL. V lost 4 bases and J lost 1, with 13 bases in between. The CDR3 loop spans 15 amino acids. The CDR3 DNA sequence: TGCGCCAGCAGCCCGAGACAGGTCGGGAACACTGAAGCTTTCTTT. Encoded protein: CASSPRQVGNTEAFF.

V usage is TRBV9 and J usage is TRBJ2-7, with 7 bases identical to TRBD2. This CDR3 has 15 residues. The J segment lost 0 bases and the V segment lost 2 bases, leaving 5 bases of the junction unmatched. Germline V gives CDR1 SGDLS, CDR2 YYNGEE. In nucleotides, the CDR3 is TGTGCCAGCAGCGTTTCTAGCGGCAGCTCCTACGAGCAGTACTTC. It specifies CASSVSSGSSYEQYF.

The gene calls are TRBV6-1 and TRBJ1-2; 8 bases match TRBD1. The CDR3 loop spans 15 amino acids. V was clipped by 6 bases and J by 4 bases; unmatched bases: 10. Germline loops: CDR1 MNHNS, CDR2 SASEGT. CDR3: CASSSVLQGGYGYTF. Here the CDR3 DNA reads TGTGCCAGCAGCTCAGTCTTACAGGGGGGCTATGGCTACACCTTC.

The table lists this clonotype with many counts. V usage is TRBV3-1 and J usage is TRBJ2-1, with 10 bases lining up with TRBD2. The CDR3 sequence is 16 residues long. Germline values: CDR1 LGHDT, CDR2 YNNKEL (reference sequence). The V segment lost 3 bases and the J segment 8 bases; nucleotides outside the gene matches: 10. In DNA, the CDR3 is TGTGCCAGCAGCCAGCTAGCGGGAGTAGGGGGTTATGAGCAGTTCTTC. Protein sequence: CASSQLAGVGGYEQFF.

This clonotype was counted at least ten times. J is TRBJ2-5 and V is TRBV28; 16 bases align to TRBD2. The CDR3 length is 19 residues. Germline V gene data show CDR1 as MDHEN and CDR2 as SYDVKM. Losses at the gene ends were 1 base for V and 5 bases for J; bases not matched to a gene: 10. CDR3 sequence reads: CASSLYGTSGRAGGETQYF. The CDR3 coding sequence is TGTGCCAGCAGTTTATATGGGACTAGCGGGAGGGCCGGGGGTGAGACCCAGTACTTC. Using reference TRBV28 and TRBJ2-5 for the parts outside the CDR3, the full variable domain is DVKVTQSSRYLVKRTGEKVFLECVQDMDHENMFWYRQDPGLGLRLIYFSYDVKMKEKGDIPEGYSVSREKKERFSLILESASTNQTSMYLCASSLYGTSGRAGGETQYFGPGTRLLVL.

The rearrangement links TRBV4-1 to TRBJ2-3; D unclear. Per germline, CDR1 MGHRA and CDR2 YSYEKL. The CDR3 has 15 residues. Deletions cut 4 bases from V and 4 bases from J, with 15 bases between. The CDR3 DNA is TGCGCCAGCAGCCTCCTGACTTTGGATCCAGATACGCAGTATTTT. Translation: CASSLLTLDPDTQYF.

This clonotype was counted many times. This chain joins TRBV15 and TRBJ1-5; D possibly corresponds to TRBD1 (6 bases). The CDR3 has 15 amino acids. V lost 5 bases to trimming and J lost 2 bases, with 13 bases between them. Germline CDR1 LNHNV, CDR2 YYDKDF (reference sequence). The CDR3 is CATSLTGGRNQPQHF. As DNA, the CDR3 is TGTGCCACCAGCCTGACTGGGGGGCGCAATCAGCCCCAGCATTTT.

This clonotype was seen more than once but under ten times. V is TRBV6-1 and J is TRBJ1-5, with D perhaps matching TRBD1 (6 bases). The V gene's germline CDR1 is MNHNS and CDR2 SASEGT. V gave up 6 bases and J gave up 1 base, with 13 bases separating them. This CDR3 has 15 residues. The CDR3 DNA reads TGTGCCAGCAGCTCGGGACAAACGAGCAATCAGCCCCAGCATTTT. It encodes CASSSGQTSNQPQHF.

The genes are TRBV28 and TRBJ2-7, with TRBD1 matching over 10 bases. V lost 6 bases and J lost 4; bases outside the gene matches: 6. Germline CDR1 and CDR2: MDHEN and SYDVKM. This CDR3 region has 14 residues. The CDR3 nucleotides are TGTGCCAGCAGAGCGGGACAGGGGAGGTACGAGCAGTACTTC. Its translation: CASRAGQGRYEQYF.

The chain couples TRBV6-1 to TRBJ2-3; 11 bases map to TRBD2. V lost 5 bases, J lost 0 bases, and 4 bases stayed unmatched. The CDR3 spans 16 residues. Per the germline V gene, CDR1 is MNHNS and CDR2 is SASEGT. The CDR3 reads CASSQTSGTSTDTQYF. CDR3 sequence (DNA): TGTGCCAGCAGTCAGACTAGCGGGACTAGCACAGATACGCAGTATTTT.

This clonotype was observed a few times. The J gene is TRBJ2-1, the V gene TRBV10-3; 8 nucleotides line up with TRBD2. The V segment lost 6 bases and the J segment 5 bases; nucleotides outside the gene matches: 9. Germline CDR1 ENHRY, CDR2 SYGVKD. The CDR3 spans 15 residues. DNA of the CDR3: TGTGCCATCAGGAACCTAGCGGGCCTCCACAATGAGCAGTTCTTC. Translating it yields CAIRNLAGLHNEQFF.

CDR3 sequence: CAWSGLYSGTTYNEQFF. The CDR3 DNA is TGTGCCTGGAGTGGACTTTATAGCGGGACCACCTACAATGAGCAGTTCTTC. The chain links TRBV30 to TRBJ2-1; 8 bases agree with TRBD2. Germline CDR1 reads GTSNPN; CDR2 reads SVGIG (reference sequence). The junction had 10 bases not matched to a gene; V was cut back by 1 base and J by 2 bases. The CDR3 runs 17 residues.

This clonotype has just one count. This chain connects TRBV29-1 to TRBJ2-1; either TRBD1 or TRBD2 may fit D (5 bases each). Trimming shortened V by 8 bases and J by 2 bases, and 10 bases separated the two germline ends. From germline, CDR1 is SQVTM and CDR2 ANQGSEA. The CDR3 spans 12 residues. CDR3 sequence reads: CSSGRTYNEQFF. The CDR3 nucleotides read TGCAGCTCGGGACGGACCTACAATGAGCAGTTCTTC.

This clonotype was observed at least ten times. The chain links TRBV11-1 to TRBJ2-1; 10 bases agree with TRBD1. The CDR3 runs to 12 residues. The germline V gene encodes CDR1 SGHAT and CDR2 FQDESV (reference sequence). Losses at the gene ends were 6 bases for V and 8 bases for J; bases not matched to a gene: 1. For the CDR3, the DNA is TGTGCCAGCAGGGGGACAGGGGATGAGCAGTTCTTC. Translated: CASRGTGDEQFF.

V usage is TRBV20-1 and J usage is TRBJ2-4, with 7 bases that match TRBD1. With 2 bases clipped from V and 8 bases from J, the junction kept 15 bases outside the gene matches. Germline assignment: CDR1 DFQATT and CDR2 SNEGSKA (reference sequence). The CDR3 extends over 16 amino acids. The CDR3 here is CSARPAGGSKGDIQYF. The CDR3 bases are TGCAGTGCTAGACCGGCAGGGGGTTCAAAAGGGGACATTCAGTACTTC.

The sample holds many counts of this clonotype. CDR3 sequence: CSASGQGAVNTEAFF. The CDR3 DNA sequence: TGCAGTGCTAGCGGACAGGGGGCGGTAAACACTGAAGCTTTCTTT. This chain connects TRBV20-1 to TRBJ1-1, with 11 bases fitting TRBD1. This CDR3 spans 15 amino acids. The V and J ends lost 3 bases and 2 bases, in that order; junction bases with no gene match: 5. The germline V gene encodes CDR1 DFQATT and CDR2 SNEGSKA (reference sequence).

The chain uses TRBV3-1 and TRBJ2-7; 7 positions match TRBD1. Germline V gene data show CDR1 as LGHDT and CDR2 as YNNKEL (reference sequence). CDR3 length: 16 residues. The ends lost 3 bases at V and 0 bases at J; junction bases unmatched: 8. CDR3 residues: CASSHAGTVASYEQYF. CDR3 DNA sequence: TGTGCCAGCAGCCACGCCGGGACAGTGGCCTCCTACGAGCAGTACTTC.

This clonotype was seen only a few times. The chain has TRBV24-1 and TRBJ2-3; 11 nucleotides align to TRBD2. Germline-derived CDR1 and CDR2 are KGHDR and SFDVKD. V lost 1 base, J lost 4 bases, and 3 bases stayed unmatched. The CDR3 runs 16 residues. CDR3 amino acids: CATSDFTSGSPDTQYF. For the CDR3, the DNA is TGTGCCACCAGTGATTTTACTAGCGGGAGTCCAGATACGCAGTATTTT.

This clonotype turned up a few times. CDR3: CASRTGTTTYTQYF. DNA of the CDR3: TGTGCCAGCAGGACTGGGACTACAACCTATACGCAGTATTTT. The chain couples TRBV6-1 to TRBJ2-3; 7 positions agree with TRBD2. From germline, CDR1 is MNHNS and CDR2 SASEGT. The junction had 10 bases not matched to a gene; V was cut back by 6 bases and J by 7 bases. This CDR3 is built from 14 residues.

This clonotype was counted ten times or more. This chain uses TRBV20-1 with TRBJ2-3; perhaps TRBD2 as D (6 bases). CDR1 DFQATT and CDR2 SNEGSKA come from the germline V gene (reference sequence). V gave up 5 bases and J gave up 2 bases, with 17 bases separating them. The CDR3 loop spans 15 amino acids. The DNA for the CDR3 is TGCAGTGCTGCTCGGTCGGCGGGACCCACAGATACGCAGTATTTT. It is translated as CSAARSAGPTDTQYF.

At least ten counts were recorded for this clonotype. The chain recombines TRBV11-2 with TRBJ2-7, with a tentative D call TRBD2 (6 bases). Germline values: CDR1 SGHAT, CDR2 FQNNGV. V lost 4 bases and J lost 5, with 15 bases in between. The CDR3 is 14 residues long. The CDR3 nucleotides are TGTGCCAGCAGCTCCCTATGGAGGGGCGACGAGCAGTACTTC. Translating it yields CASSSLWRGDEQYF.

This clonotype was seen ten or more times. This sequence joins TRBV7-2 and TRBJ2-7; D ambiguous. Germline V lookup: CDR1 SGHTA, CDR2 FQGNSA. V lost 1 base and J lost 3, with 13 bases in between. This CDR3 is 15 amino acids long. The CDR3 loop is CASSLGPMTLYEQYF. CDR3 nucleotide sequence: TGTGCCAGCAGCTTAGGACCTATGACCCTCTACGAGCAGTACTTC.

This clonotype was picked up many times. The chain employs TRBV2 and TRBJ2-3, with a weak D call TRBD1 (5 bases). Germline assignment: CDR1 SNHLY and CDR2 FYNNEI. This CDR3 is built from 14 residues. Trimming took 3 bases from V and 4 from J, leaving 11 bases between them. The CDR3 DNA is TGTGCCAGCAGTGACGACAGCCCCCCAGATACGCAGTATTTT. Amino acid sequence: CASSDDSPPDTQYF.

Remarks on this clonotype: An end of the junction does not agree with germline; a read error may underlie this. The rearrangement links TRBV27 to TRBJ1-6, with no clear D. Germline V gives CDR1 MNHEY, CDR2 SMNVEV (reference sequence). This CDR3 comprises 11 residues. CDR3 protein: CASRLKSPLHF. The CDR3 bases are TGTGCCAGCCGTTTGAAGTCACCCCTCCACTTT.

In this sample, this clonotype turned up many times. This chain joins TRBV2 and TRBJ2-1, with 9 bases identical to TRBD2. CDR1 is SNHLY and CDR2 is FYNNEI in the germline V gene. The V segment lost 4 bases and the J segment 10 bases; nucleotides outside the gene matches: 8. CDR3 size: 14 residues. This chain's CDR3 is CASSASSGSGEQFF. The CDR3 DNA follows: TGTGCCAGCAGTGCGAGTAGCGGGAGCGGCGAGCAGTTCTTC.

V usage is TRBV7-9 and J usage is TRBJ2-1; TRBD2 aligns across 7 bases. The length of the CDR3 is 15 residues. Germline CDR1 reads SEHNR; CDR2 reads FQNEAQ (reference sequence). V lost 5 bases, J lost 0 bases, and 4 bases stayed unmatched. The CDR3 sequence is CASSPPSGSYNEQFF. In DNA, the CDR3 is TGTGCCAGCAGCCCTCCTAGCGGCTCCTACAATGAGCAGTTCTTC.